This TCR beta chain was observed in a study of shared clonotypes between healthy human individuals. V was trimmed by 5 bases and J by 2 bases, leaving 10 bases between them. The CDR3 is 13 amino acids. Germline V gives CDR1 MDHEN, CDR2 SYDVKM. Method: immunoSEQ multiplex PCR; TCRdb's copy keeps in-frame clones and lacks some. The table has about 770,000 clones, around 70% seen once; the top ten hold more than 1.5%. Sequenced sample: memory CD4+ T cells sorted from blood. Noted subset: CD45RA-negative fraction. The TCR originated in a woman in her twenties or thirties in good health. This sequence joins TRBV28 and TRBJ2-7, with D hard to call. The CDR3 nucleotides read TGTGCCAGCAGTCCACCGGCAGCCTACGAGCAGTACTTC. Its translation: CASSPPAAYEQYF.